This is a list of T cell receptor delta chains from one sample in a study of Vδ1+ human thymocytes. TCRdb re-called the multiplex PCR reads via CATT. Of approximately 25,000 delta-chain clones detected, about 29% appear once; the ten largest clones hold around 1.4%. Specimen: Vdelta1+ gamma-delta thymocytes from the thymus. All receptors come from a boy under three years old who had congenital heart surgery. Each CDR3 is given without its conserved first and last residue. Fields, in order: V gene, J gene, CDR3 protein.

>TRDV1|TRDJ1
ALGELRRPRKSYTDKLI
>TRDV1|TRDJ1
ALGHTGPDRYTDKLI
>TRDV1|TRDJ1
ALGDSPTLRRTGGYGKLI
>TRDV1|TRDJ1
ALGELNRTGGYKGRHTDKLI
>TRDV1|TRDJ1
ALGELGVGGPTDKLI
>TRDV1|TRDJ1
ALGGPSPYGTGGYTGYTDKLI
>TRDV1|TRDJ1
ALGERRVLGDSSFDVDKLI
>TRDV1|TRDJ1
ALGSTRPSCNKLI
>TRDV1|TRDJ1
ALGPNLYAPGGSGKLI
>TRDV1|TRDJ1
ALGEAVLRGKLGDTWNDKLI
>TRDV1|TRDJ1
ALGGPFPPRTGGYGGYTDKLI
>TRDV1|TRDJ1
ALGEYRLGIPYTDKLI
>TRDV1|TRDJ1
ALGEVRGLPTGTGGLTDKLI
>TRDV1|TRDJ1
ALGELLNWGIYTDKLI
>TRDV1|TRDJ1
ALGETFFYTDKLI
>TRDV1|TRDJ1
ALGVSLPLLGDKADKLI
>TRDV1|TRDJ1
ALGEASNLASYTDKLI
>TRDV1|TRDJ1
ALGEGGGYFSDKLI
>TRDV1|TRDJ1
ALGSRSGATSLYTDKLI
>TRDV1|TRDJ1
ALGEPGAHYTDKLI
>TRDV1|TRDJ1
ALGELKPILGDSYTDKLI
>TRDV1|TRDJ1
ALGELGPSSKLI
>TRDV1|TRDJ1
ALGDKGLPAGGYGLI
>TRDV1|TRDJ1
ALGEFGSYSGSGGYRGLI
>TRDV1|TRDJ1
ALGDAYYVARYWGIVQGDKLI
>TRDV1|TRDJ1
ALGEPPSYGGWRSYTDKLI
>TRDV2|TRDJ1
ARDILILILAGRETDKLI